This entry is about one T cell receptor beta chain. Method: immunoSEQ multiplex PCR; TCRdb's copy keeps in-frame clones and lacks some. The table has 150,000 to 200,000 clones, around 80% seen once; the top ten hold approximately 15%. Germline V gene data show CDR1 as SGHVS and CDR2 as FQNEAQ. Unmatched junction bases numbered 8, after V lost 3 bases and J lost 4 bases. CDR3 length equals 16 residues. The entry originates in a study of blood T cell repertoires in COVID-19. Whole-study context: Acute and convalescent COVID-19 samples came from the United States, Italy and Spain.

Source material: peripheral blood. This clonotype originated in a woman aged 70-85 years with COVID-19, enrolled during active disease. The chain is built from TRBV7-8 and TRBJ2-3; 9 nucleotides line up with TRBD1. For the CDR3, the DNA is TGTGCCAGCAGCTTGGAGGGGACAGGGAAACCAGATACGCAGTATTTT. It is translated as CASSLEGTGKPDTQYF.